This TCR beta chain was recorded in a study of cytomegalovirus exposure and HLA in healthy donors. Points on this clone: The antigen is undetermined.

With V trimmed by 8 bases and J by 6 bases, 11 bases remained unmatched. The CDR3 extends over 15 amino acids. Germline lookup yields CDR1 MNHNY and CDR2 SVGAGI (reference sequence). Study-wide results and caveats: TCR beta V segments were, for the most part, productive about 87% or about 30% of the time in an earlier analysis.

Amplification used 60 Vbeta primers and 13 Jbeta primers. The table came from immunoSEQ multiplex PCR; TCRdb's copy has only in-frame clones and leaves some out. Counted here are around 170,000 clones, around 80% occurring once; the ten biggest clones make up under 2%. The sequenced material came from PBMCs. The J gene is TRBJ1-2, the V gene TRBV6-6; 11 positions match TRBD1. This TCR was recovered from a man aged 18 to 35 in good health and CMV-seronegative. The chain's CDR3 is CASSPEGDRGNGYTF. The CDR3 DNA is TGTGCCAGCTCCCCCGAAGGGGACAGGGGGAATGGCTACACCTTC.